This entry concerns a single TCR beta chain. This sample stems from a study of early stage breast cancer tumors. Sequencing used immunoSEQ multiplex PCR; TCRdb keeps in-frame clones, though not all of them. The profile shows 51,000 or so clones, around 83% of them singletons. The CDR3 is made up of 13 amino acids. In germline, CDR1 is LNHNV, CDR2 YYDKDF (reference sequence). Trimming pared 7 bases from V and 7 bases from J, leaving 14 bases between. Source material: blood. The sequence came from a person aged 45-60 years with breast cancer. The chain has TRBV15 and TRBJ2-1; D gene ambiguous. As DNA, the CDR3 is TGTGCCACCAATCCTTTGGGGAAAAATGAGCAGTTCTTC. This sequence encodes CATNPLGKNEQFF.